These T cell receptor beta chains were read from a single sample in a study of CD8+ T cells in alopecia areata. Profiling relied on immunoSEQ multiplex PCR, and the TCRdb table lists in-frame clones only, not all of them. Here the sample spans over 15,000 clones, over 50% being singletons. Sequenced here: skin, sampled at week 4, from a patient treated with tofacitinib. Receptors were obtained from a human donor with alopecia areata. Each CDR3 is given with its conserved first and last residue. The order of the fields is clone size, D gene, V gene, J gene, CDR3 DNA, CDR3 protein. A D gene is named only where the DNA matches it firmly. Clone size is shown for a subset of rows, as once, few, many or a class of expanded clone.

clone_size: -; d_call: TRBD1; v_call: TRBV2; j_call: TRBJ2-7; cdr3_nt: TGTGCCAGCTCCTGGGTCAGGACAGGGCCGAGAGAGCAGTACTTC; cdr3_aa: CASSWVRTGPREQYF
clone_size: -; d_call: TRBD2; v_call: TRBV14; j_call: TRBJ2-5; cdr3_nt: TGTGCCAGCAGCCAAGATCTAGGTCTAGCGGGGGCCGAAGAGACCCAGTACTTC; cdr3_aa: CASSQDLGLAGAEETQYF
clone_size: -; d_call: -; v_call: TRBV5-1; j_call: TRBJ1-4; cdr3_nt: TGCGCCAGCAGCTCTATTAGCAATCGGGAAAAACTGTTTTTT; cdr3_aa: CASSSISNREKLFF
clone_size: -; d_call: -; v_call: TRBV18; j_call: TRBJ1-1; cdr3_nt: TGTGCCAGCTCACTACGGCAGGGGCGGAACACTGAAGCTTTCTTT; cdr3_aa: CASSLRQGRNTEAFF
clone_size: -; d_call: TRBD1; v_call: TRBV7-9; j_call: TRBJ1-2; cdr3_nt: TGTGCCAGCAGCCCTCAGGGGGCGCTTGGCTACACCTTC; cdr3_aa: CASSPQGALGYTF
clone_size: few; d_call: -; v_call: TRBV11-2; j_call: TRBJ1-6; cdr3_nt: TGTGCCAGCAGCTCGAACACTAATTCACCCCTCCACTTT; cdr3_aa: CASSSNTNSPLHF
clone_size: -; d_call: -; v_call: TRBV6-6; j_call: TRBJ2-6; cdr3_nt: TGTGCCAGCAGTTACGGAATGGGGAGAGGGGCCAACGTCCTGACTTTC; cdr3_aa: CASSYGMGRGANVLTF
clone_size: -; d_call: -; v_call: TRBV28; j_call: TRBJ1-4; cdr3_nt: TGTGCCAGCAGTTACCGGGGGAAACTGTTTTTT; cdr3_aa: CASSYRGKLFF
clone_size: few; d_call: -; v_call: TRBV30; j_call: TRBJ2-3; cdr3_nt: TGTGCCTGGAGTACTCTTCCCACACAGGATACGCAGTATTTT; cdr3_aa: CAWSTLPTQDTQYF
clone_size: once; d_call: -; v_call: TRBV5-1; j_call: TRBJ2-2; cdr3_nt: TGCGCCAGCAGCTTCCCTGATTATACCGGGGAGCTGTTTTTT; cdr3_aa: CASSFPDYTGELFF
clone_size: -; d_call: -; v_call: TRBV5-1; j_call: TRBJ1-1; cdr3_nt: TGCGCCAGCAGCTTGACCTCTTGGAACACTGAAGCTTTCTTT; cdr3_aa: CASSLTSWNTEAFF
clone_size: few; d_call: -; v_call: TRBV4-1; j_call: TRBJ2-7; cdr3_nt: TGCGCCAGCAGCCAAGGAAGAGGACAGACCTACGAGCAGTACTTC; cdr3_aa: CASSQGRGQTYEQYF
clone_size: -; d_call: TRBD1; v_call: TRBV27; j_call: TRBJ1-2; cdr3_nt: TGTGCCAGCAGGCTACAGGGGGCGCTAAGTTATGGCTACACCTTC; cdr3_aa: CASRLQGALSYGYTF
clone_size: -; d_call: -; v_call: TRBV6-1; j_call: TRBJ1-1; cdr3_nt: TGTGCCAGCAGTGAAGTTCCAAACACTGAAGCTTTCTTT; cdr3_aa: CASSEVPNTEAFF
clone_size: few; d_call: TRBD1; v_call: TRBV28; j_call: TRBJ1-2; cdr3_nt: TGTGCCAGCAGTTTAGGGGCCGGGACAGGGTATGGCTACACCTTC; cdr3_aa: CASSLGAGTGYGYTF
clone_size: -; d_call: -; v_call: TRBV9; j_call: TRBJ2-3; cdr3_nt: TGTGCCAGCAGCGAGGGTGGGGGGCGCACAGATACGCAGTATTTT; cdr3_aa: CASSEGGGRTDTQYF
clone_size: -; d_call: -; v_call: TRBV4-1; j_call: TRBJ2-2; cdr3_nt: TGTGCCAGCAGCCAAACCGGGGAGCTGTTTTTT; cdr3_aa: CASSQTGELFF
clone_size: -; d_call: -; v_call: TRBV10-3; j_call: TRBJ2-7; cdr3_nt: TGTGCCATCAGGGACAGCAGCACACTCAGCTCCTACGAGCAGTACTTC; cdr3_aa: CAIRDSSTLSSYEQYF
clone_size: -; d_call: TRBD1; v_call: TRBV5-5; j_call: TRBJ1-1; cdr3_nt: TGTGCCAGCAGCCAGCGCGAGTTGCGGCGGGACAGGGGGCGGGACACTGAAGCTTTCTTT; cdr3_aa: CASSQRELRRDRGRDTEAFF
clone_size: -; d_call: -; v_call: TRBV19; j_call: TRBJ1-5; cdr3_nt: TGTGCCAGCTCCCTCCTCCATTATAGCAATCAGCCCCAGCATTTT; cdr3_aa: CASSLLHYSNQPQHF
clone_size: -; d_call: -; v_call: TRBV7-9; j_call: TRBJ2-5; cdr3_nt: TGTGCCAGCAGCTCCGGGACACTCTCAAAAGAGACCCAGTACTTC; cdr3_aa: CASSSGTLSKETQYF
clone_size: few; d_call: TRBD2; v_call: TRBV2; j_call: TRBJ2-5; cdr3_nt: TGTGCCAGCATACTAGCGGGGTCGGCTTCGACCCAGTACTTC; cdr3_aa: CASILAGSASTQYF
clone_size: -; d_call: TRBD1; v_call: TRBV6-5; j_call: TRBJ2-6; cdr3_nt: TGTGCCAGCAGTTCATACAGGGGACCTGGGGCCAACGTCCTGACTTTC; cdr3_aa: CASSSYRGPGANVLTF
clone_size: -; d_call: TRBD2; v_call: TRBV4-1; j_call: TRBJ2-1; cdr3_nt: TGCGCCAGCAGCAGAGCGGGACTAGCAGATTACAATGAGCAGTTCTTC; cdr3_aa: CASSRAGLADYNEQFF
clone_size: -; d_call: -; v_call: TRBV19; j_call: TRBJ1-6; cdr3_nt: TGTGCCAGTAGTATCCTTCCACGGGACACTTATAATTCACCCCTCCACTTT; cdr3_aa: CASSILPRDTYNSPLHF
clone_size: -; d_call: -; v_call: TRBV5-1; j_call: TRBJ2-2; cdr3_nt: TGCGCCAGCAGCACGCGGGGCCCCCCGACGAACACCGGGGAGCTGTTTTTT; cdr3_aa: CASSTRGPPTNTGELFF
clone_size: -; d_call: -; v_call: TRBV7-2; j_call: TRBJ2-2; cdr3_nt: TGTGCCAGCAGCCCCCTCAAAGGCACCGGGGAGCTGTTTTTT; cdr3_aa: CASSPLKGTGELFF
clone_size: once; d_call: TRBD2; v_call: TRBV7-2; j_call: TRBJ2-7; cdr3_nt: TGTGCCAGCAGCTTTGTAGATAGCGGGGGTTACGAGCAGTACTTC; cdr3_aa: CASSFVDSGGYEQYF
clone_size: -; d_call: TRBD1; v_call: TRBV28; j_call: TRBJ1-2; cdr3_nt: TGTGCCAGCAGCTTAGGGACAGGGGGGGGTGGCTACACCTTC; cdr3_aa: CASSLGTGGGGYTF
clone_size: -; d_call: -; v_call: TRBV27; j_call: TRBJ2-3; cdr3_nt: TGTGCCAGCAGTCGATCTACCGCACCCACAGATACGCAGTATTTT; cdr3_aa: CASSRSTAPTDTQYF
clone_size: -; d_call: -; v_call: TRBV5-4; j_call: TRBJ1-2; cdr3_nt: TGTGCCAGCAGCTTGGGCGGTTATGGCTACACCTTC; cdr3_aa: CASSLGGYGYTF
clone_size: -; d_call: -; v_call: TRBV30; j_call: TRBJ1-6; cdr3_nt: TGTGCCTGGAGTACAGAACAGGATAATTCACCCCTCCACTTT; cdr3_aa: CAWSTEQDNSPLHF
clone_size: -; d_call: -; v_call: TRBV2; j_call: TRBJ2-5; cdr3_nt: TGTGCCAGCAGCCTATCCAGCGGGTCCGAGACCCAGTACTTC; cdr3_aa: CASSLSSGSETQYF
clone_size: -; d_call: TRBD2; v_call: TRBV6-5; j_call: TRBJ2-5; cdr3_nt: TGTGCCAGCAGTTACCTCGGGAGCGGGGGGTGGGAGACCCAGTACTTC; cdr3_aa: CASSYLGSGGWETQYF
clone_size: -; d_call: -; v_call: TRBV7-2; j_call: TRBJ1-6; cdr3_nt: TGTGCCAGCAGCTTCCAGGGAGGGGAATCACCCCTCCACTTT; cdr3_aa: CASSFQGGESPLHF
clone_size: -; d_call: -; v_call: TRBV6-6; j_call: TRBJ1-1; cdr3_nt: TGTGCCAGCAGTTACCGAAACACTGAAGCTTTCTTT; cdr3_aa: CASSYRNTEAFF
clone_size: -; d_call: -; v_call: TRBV20-1; j_call: TRBJ2-7; cdr3_nt: TGCAGTGCTAGGCCCCCAGGAGAGCAGTACTTC; cdr3_aa: CSARPPGEQYF
clone_size: -; d_call: -; v_call: TRBV6-5; j_call: TRBJ1-1; cdr3_nt: TGTGCCAGCATGAAAGGGACTGAAGCTTTCTTT; cdr3_aa: CASMKGTEAFF
clone_size: -; d_call: -; v_call: TRBV27; j_call: TRBJ1-6; cdr3_nt: TGTGCCAGCAGGCCCCTGTCGGCTGGCGTCAGCTCCTATAATTCACCCCTCCACTTT; cdr3_aa: CASRPLSAGVSSYNSPLHF